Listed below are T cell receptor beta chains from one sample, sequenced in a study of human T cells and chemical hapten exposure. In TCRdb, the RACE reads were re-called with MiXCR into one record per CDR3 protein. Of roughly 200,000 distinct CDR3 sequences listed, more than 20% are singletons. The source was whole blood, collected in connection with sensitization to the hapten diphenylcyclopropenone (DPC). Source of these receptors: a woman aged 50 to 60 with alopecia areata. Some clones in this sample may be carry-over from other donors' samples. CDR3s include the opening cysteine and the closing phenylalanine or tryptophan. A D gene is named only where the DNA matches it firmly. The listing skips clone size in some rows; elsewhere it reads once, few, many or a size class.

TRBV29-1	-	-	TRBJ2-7	TGCAGCGTTGAGACAGGACTCAAAGGGTCCTACGAGCAGTACTTC	CSVETGLKGSYEQYF
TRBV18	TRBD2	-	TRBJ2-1	TGTGCCAGCTCACCGACTAGCGGGAGTATAAATGAGCAGTTCTTC	CASSPTSGSINEQFF
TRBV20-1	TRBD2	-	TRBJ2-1	TGCAGTGCTTCGGGACTAGCGGAAACGAATGAGCAGTTCTTC	CSASGLAETNEQFF
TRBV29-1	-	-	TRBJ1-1	TGCAGCGCGGACATGGCAGGGCTGAACACTGAAGCTTTCTTT	CSADMAGLNTEAFF
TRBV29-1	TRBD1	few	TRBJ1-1	TGCAGCGTGAGACAGGGCTGGAACACTGAAGCTTTCTTT	CSVRQGWNTEAFF
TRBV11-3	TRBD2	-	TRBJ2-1	TGTGCCAGCAGCCCAGGACTAGCGGGAGTAAGTGAGCAGTTCTTC	CASSPGLAGVSEQFF
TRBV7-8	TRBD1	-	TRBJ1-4	TGTGCCAGCAGCTTAATCCCGGGACAGTCTGAAAAACTGTTTTTT	CASSLIPGQSEKLFF
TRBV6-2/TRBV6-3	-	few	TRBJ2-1	TGTGCCAGCAGTTACTTAGGAAATGAGCAGTTCTTC	CASSYLGNEQFF
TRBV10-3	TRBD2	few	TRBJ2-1	TGTGCCATCAGTGAGTACGGAGCGGGAGGGCCAAATGAGCAGTTCTTC	CAISEYGAGGPNEQFF
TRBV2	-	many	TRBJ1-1	TGTGCCAGCAGTAGGGAGAGGGCGAACACTGAAGCTTTCTTT	CASSRERANTEAFF
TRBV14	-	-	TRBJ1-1	TGTGCCAGCAGCCTTTGGACAGACACTGAAGCTTTCTTT	CASSLWTDTEAFF
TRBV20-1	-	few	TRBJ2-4	TGCAGTGCTACCAAAGCCCGTCGAGCGGGAGCCAAAAACATTCAGTACTTC	CSATKARRAGAKNIQYF
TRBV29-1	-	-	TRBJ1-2	TGCAGCGGCGACACCTTCTATGGCTACACCTTC	CSGDTFYGYTF
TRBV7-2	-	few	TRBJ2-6	TGTGCCAGCAGCCCAGACACTCGGGTTACTGGGGCCAACGTCCTGACTTTC	CASSPDTRVTGANVLTF
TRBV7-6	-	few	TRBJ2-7	TGTGCCAGCAGCTCCGAGAGGGTGGGGGGCCGCTACGAGCAGTACTTC	CASSSERVGGRYEQYF
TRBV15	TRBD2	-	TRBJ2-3	TGTGCCACCAGCAATTCGGGAGGTCGCACAGATACGCAGTATTTT	CATSNSGGRTDTQYF
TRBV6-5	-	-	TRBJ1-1	TGTGCCAGCAGTCGCTCCGCTACAGGGAACACTGAAGCTTTCTTT	CASSRSATGNTEAFF
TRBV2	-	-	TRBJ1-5	TGTGCCAGCAGTAGCGACAGAGTGACCCAGCATTTT	CASSSDRVTQHF
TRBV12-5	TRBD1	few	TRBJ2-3	TGTGCTAGTGGCCCCGGGACAGGCGCCATTCATACGCAGTATTTT	CASGPGTGAIHTQYF
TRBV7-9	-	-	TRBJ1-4	TGTGCCAGCAGCCCACTTAGGGGGGAAAAACTGTTTTTT	CASSPLRGEKLFF
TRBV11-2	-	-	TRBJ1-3	TGTGCCAGCAGCCCTTTAAGCTCTGGAAACACCATATATTTT	CASSPLSSGNTIYF
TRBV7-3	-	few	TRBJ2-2	TGTGCCAGCAGCCCACCTCTGTCCGGGGAGCTGTTTTTT	CASSPPLSGELFF
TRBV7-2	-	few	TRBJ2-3	TGTGCCAGCAGCTTAGCCGGGGCGAACACAGATACGCAGTATTTT	CASSLAGANTDTQYF
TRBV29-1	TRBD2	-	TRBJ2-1	TGCAGCGTTGGAAAGCGGGAAAGGTCCTACAATGAGCAGTTCTTC	CSVGKRERSYNEQFF
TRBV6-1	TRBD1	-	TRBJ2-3	TGTGCCAGCCTACCGGGACAGGCCTCAGATACGCAGTATTTT	CASLPGQASDTQYF
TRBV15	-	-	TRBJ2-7	TGTGCCACCAGCAGAGAGGGGGTCTACGAGCAGTACTTC	CATSREGVYEQYF
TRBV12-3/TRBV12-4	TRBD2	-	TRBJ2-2	TGTGCCAGCAGTTCCCCGGGACTAGCCGGTACCGGGGAGCTGTTTTTT	CASSSPGLAGTGELFF
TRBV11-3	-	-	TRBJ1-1	TGTGCCAGCAGCAAGCCGGGACAAGAGGTCCCTCCCAAAGCTTTCTTT	CASSKPGQEVPPKAFF
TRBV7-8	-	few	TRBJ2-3	TGTGCCAGCAGCTTCAGGACAGGCACAGATACGCAGTATTTT	CASSFRTGTDTQYF
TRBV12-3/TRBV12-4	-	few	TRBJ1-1	TGTGCCAGCAGTTTTCAGGGAGGGGGGACCACTGAAGCTTTCTTT	CASSFQGGGTTEAFF
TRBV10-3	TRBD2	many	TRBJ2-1	TGTGCCACCCTAGATACTAGCGGGTACAATGAGCAGTTCTTC	CATLDTSGYNEQFF
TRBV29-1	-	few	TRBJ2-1	TGCAGCGTTGAATCCCTAGCTGGGGACAATGAGCAGTTCTTC	CSVESLAGDNEQFF
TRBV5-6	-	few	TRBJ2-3	TGTGCCAGCAGCTTGGGACTAGTAGGCACAGATACGCAGTATTTT	CASSLGLVGTDTQYF
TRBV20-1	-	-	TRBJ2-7	TGCAGTGCTAGGGAGGGAGTCTACGAGCAGTACTTC	CSAREGVYEQYF
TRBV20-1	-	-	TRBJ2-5	TGCAGTGCTAGAGCGGGAGCCCGGAAAGAGACCCAGTACTTC	CSARAGARKETQYF
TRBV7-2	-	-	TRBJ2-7	TGTGCCACTGGAGGTACTCAAAGCTCCTACGAGCAGTACTTC	CATGGTQSSYEQYF
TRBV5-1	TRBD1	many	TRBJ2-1	TGCGCCAGCAGCACCCGGACAGGCTCCGGCAATGAGCAGTTCTTC	CASSTRTGSGNEQFF
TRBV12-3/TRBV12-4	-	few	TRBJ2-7	TGTGCCAGCAGCCTTGGGAGGACCCTTTCCTACGAGCAGTACTTC	CASSLGRTLSYEQYF
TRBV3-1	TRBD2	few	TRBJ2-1	TGTGCCAGCAGCCCCCTCGCTAGCGGGAGGGTCAATGAGCAGTTCTTC	CASSPLASGRVNEQFF
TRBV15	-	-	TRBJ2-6	TGTGCCACCAGCAGTCAATTAGATCTATCTGGGGCCAACGTCCTGACTTTC	CATSSQLDLSGANVLTF
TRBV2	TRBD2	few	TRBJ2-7	TGTGCCAGCAGGACCGGACTAGCGGGAGCCTACGAGCAGTACTTC	CASRTGLAGAYEQYF
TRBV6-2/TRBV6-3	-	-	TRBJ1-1	TGTGCCAGCAGTTTCTACAGGAGTGCTGAAGCTTTCTTT	CASSFYRSAEAFF
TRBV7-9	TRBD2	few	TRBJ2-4	TGTGCCAGCAGCCCCCTAGCGGGTCTAGCCAAAAACATTCAGTACTTC	CASSPLAGLAKNIQYF
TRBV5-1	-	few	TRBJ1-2	TGCGCCAGCAGCTTGGAGGTCGACTATGGCTACACCTTC	CASSLEVDYGYTF
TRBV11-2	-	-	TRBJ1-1	TGTGCCAGCAGCCGCAACACCCCGGGGACTGAAGCTTTCTTT	CASSRNTPGTEAFF
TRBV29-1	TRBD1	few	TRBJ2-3	TGCAGCGTTGAACTCCCGACAGGGCCCACAGATACGCAGTATTTT	CSVELPTGPTDTQYF
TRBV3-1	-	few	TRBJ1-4	TGTGCCAGCAGCCCTCGAAGTTCAAATGAAAAACTGTTTTTT	CASSPRSSNEKLFF
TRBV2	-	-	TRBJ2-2	TGTGCCAGCTTAGGGACGTCGAACACCGGGGAGCTGTTTTTT	CASLGTSNTGELFF
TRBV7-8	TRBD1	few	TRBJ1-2	TGTGCCAGCAGCCCCGAACTGGACAGGGCCGGCGGCTACACCTTC	CASSPELDRAGGYTF
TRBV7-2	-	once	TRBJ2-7	TGTGCCAGCAGCTTACGGTTCGGACGAGGCGAGCAGTACTTC	CASSLRFGRGEQYF
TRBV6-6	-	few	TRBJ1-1	TGTGCCACCAGCAAACCGAACACTGAAGCTTTCTTT	CATSKPNTEAFF
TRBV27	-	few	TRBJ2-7	TGTGCCAGCAGTACCTCCCCGACAGGATCCGAGCAGTACTTC	CASSTSPTGSEQYF
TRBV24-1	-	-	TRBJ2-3	TGTGCCACCAGTGATCGCTGGTCGACAGATACGCAGTATTTT	CATSDRWSTDTQYF
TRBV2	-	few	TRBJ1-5	TGTGCCAGCAGTGAACTGGACGGAGACAATCAGCCCCAGCATTTT	CASSELDGDNQPQHF